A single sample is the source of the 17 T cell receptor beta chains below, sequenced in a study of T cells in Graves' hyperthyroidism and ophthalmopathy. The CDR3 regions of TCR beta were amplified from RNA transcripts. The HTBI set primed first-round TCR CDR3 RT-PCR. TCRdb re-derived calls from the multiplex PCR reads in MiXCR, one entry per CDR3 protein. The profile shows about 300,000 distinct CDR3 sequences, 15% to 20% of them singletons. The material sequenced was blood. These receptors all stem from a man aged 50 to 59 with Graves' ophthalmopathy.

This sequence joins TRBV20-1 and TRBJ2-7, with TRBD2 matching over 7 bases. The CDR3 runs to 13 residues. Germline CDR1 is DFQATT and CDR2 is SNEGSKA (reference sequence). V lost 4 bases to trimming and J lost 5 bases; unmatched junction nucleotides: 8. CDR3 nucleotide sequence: TGCAGTGCTACAAGGACTAGTCTCCACGAGCAGTACTTC. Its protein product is CSATRTSLHEQYF.

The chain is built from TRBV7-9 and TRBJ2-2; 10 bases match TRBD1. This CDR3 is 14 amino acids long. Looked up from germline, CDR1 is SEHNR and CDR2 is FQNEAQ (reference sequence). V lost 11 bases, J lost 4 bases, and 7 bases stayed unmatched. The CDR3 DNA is TGTGCCGGACCGGGACAGGGGCTCACCGGGGAGCTGTTTTTT. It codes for CAGPGQGLTGELFF. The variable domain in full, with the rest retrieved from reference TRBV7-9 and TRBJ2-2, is DTGVSQNPRHKITKRGQNVTFRCDPISEHNRLYWYRQTLGQGPEFLTYFQNEAQLEKSRLLSDRFSAERPKGSFSTLEIQRTEQGDSAMYLCAGPGQGLTGELFFGEGSRLTVL.

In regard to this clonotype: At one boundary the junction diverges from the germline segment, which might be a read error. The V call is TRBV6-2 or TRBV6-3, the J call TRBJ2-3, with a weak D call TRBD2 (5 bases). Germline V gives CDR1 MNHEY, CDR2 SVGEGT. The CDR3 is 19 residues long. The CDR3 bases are TGTGTCAGCAGTCCCCGTTCCCGACTAAGCCGTCGTGGACCAGATACGCAGTATTTT. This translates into CVSSPRSRLSRRGPDTQYF.

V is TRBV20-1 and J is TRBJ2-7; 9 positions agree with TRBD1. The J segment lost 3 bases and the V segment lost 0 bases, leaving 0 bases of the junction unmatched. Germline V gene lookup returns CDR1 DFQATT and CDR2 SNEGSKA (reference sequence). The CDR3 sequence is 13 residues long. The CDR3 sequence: CSAREGQGYEQYF. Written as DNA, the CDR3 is TGCAGTGCTAGAGAGGGACAGGGCTACGAGCAGTACTTC.

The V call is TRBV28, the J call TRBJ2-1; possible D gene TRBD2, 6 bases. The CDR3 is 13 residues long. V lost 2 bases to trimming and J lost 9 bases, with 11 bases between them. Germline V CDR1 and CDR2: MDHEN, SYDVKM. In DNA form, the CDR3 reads TGTGCCAGCAGTTTAGCACTAGCCATTGAGCAGTTCTTC. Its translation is CASSLALAIEQFF.

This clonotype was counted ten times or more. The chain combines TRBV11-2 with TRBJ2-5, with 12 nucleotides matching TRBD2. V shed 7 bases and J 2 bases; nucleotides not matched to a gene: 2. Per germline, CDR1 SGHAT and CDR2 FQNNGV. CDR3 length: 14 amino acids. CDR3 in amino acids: CASTLAGGQETQYF. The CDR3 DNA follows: TGTGCCAGCACCCTAGCGGGAGGGCAAGAGACCCAGTACTTC.

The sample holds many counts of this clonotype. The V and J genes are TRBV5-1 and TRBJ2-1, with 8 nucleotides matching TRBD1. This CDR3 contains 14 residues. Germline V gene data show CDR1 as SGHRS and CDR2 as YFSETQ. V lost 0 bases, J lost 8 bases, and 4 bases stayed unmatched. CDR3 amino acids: CASSLGAGGDEQFF. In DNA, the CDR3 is TGCGCCAGCAGCTTGGGAGCAGGGGGCGATGAGCAGTTCTTC.

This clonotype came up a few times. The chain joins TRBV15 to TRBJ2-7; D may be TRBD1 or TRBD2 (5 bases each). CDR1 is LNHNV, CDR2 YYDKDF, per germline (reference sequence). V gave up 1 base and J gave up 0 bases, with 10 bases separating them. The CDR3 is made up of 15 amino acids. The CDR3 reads CATSRGVGDSYEQYF. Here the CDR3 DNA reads TGTGCCACCAGCAGAGGCGTGGGGGACTCCTACGAGCAGTACTTC.

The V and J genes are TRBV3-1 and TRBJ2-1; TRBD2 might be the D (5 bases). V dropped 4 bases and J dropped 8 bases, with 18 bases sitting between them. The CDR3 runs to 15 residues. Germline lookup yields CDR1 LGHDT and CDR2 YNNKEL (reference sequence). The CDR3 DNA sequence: TGTGCCAGCAGCCTCGGGCCGGGCCCCGGGGATGAGCAGTTCTTC. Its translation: CASSLGPGPGDEQFF.

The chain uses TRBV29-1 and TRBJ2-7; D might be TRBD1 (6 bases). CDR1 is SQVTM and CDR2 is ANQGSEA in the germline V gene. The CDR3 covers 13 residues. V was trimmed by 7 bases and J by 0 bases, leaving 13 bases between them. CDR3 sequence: CSASQGPSYEQYF. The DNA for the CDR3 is TGCAGCGCCTCACAGGGACCCTCCTACGAGCAGTACTTC.

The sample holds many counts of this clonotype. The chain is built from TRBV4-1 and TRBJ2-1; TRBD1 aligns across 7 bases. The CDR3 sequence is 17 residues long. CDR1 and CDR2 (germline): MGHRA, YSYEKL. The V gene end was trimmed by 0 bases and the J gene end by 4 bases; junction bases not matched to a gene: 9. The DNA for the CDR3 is TGCGCCAGCAGCCAAGATCAGAGGGGGCATAGTTACAATGAGCAGTTCTTC. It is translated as CASSQDQRGHSYNEQFF.

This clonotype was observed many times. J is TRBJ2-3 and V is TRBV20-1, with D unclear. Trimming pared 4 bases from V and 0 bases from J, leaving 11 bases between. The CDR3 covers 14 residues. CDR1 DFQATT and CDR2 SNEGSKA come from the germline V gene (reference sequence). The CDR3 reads CSATRTGSTDTQYF. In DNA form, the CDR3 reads TGCAGTGCTACGAGGACCGGCAGCACAGATACGCAGTATTTT.

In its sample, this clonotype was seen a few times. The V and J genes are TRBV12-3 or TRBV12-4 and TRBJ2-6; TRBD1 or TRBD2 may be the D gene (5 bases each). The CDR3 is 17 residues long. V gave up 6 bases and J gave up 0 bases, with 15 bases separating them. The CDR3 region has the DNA TGTGCCAGCAGGTGGGGGACGAGAATCTCTGGGGCCAACGTCCTGACTTTC. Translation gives CASRWGTRISGANVLTF.

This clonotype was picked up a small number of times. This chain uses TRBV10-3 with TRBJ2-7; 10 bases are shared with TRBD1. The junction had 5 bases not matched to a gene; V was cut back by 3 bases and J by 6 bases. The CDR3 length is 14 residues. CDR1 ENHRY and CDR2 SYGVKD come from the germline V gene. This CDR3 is CAISEGQGVFEQYF. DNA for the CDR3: TGTGCCATCAGTGAAGGACAGGGGGTGTTCGAGCAGTACTTC.

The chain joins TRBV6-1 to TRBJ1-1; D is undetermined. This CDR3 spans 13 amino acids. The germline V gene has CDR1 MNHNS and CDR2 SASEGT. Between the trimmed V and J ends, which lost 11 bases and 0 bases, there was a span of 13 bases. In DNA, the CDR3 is TGTGCCGCCTTACGGATCATGAACACTGAAGCTTTCTTT. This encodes CAALRIMNTEAFF.

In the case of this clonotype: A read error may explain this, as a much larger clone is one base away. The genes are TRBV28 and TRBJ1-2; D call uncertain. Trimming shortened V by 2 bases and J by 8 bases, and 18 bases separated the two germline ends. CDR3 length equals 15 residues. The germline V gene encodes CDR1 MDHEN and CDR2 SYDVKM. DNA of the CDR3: TGTGCCAGCAGTTTAGTTCAGGTTCCGAAGGGCGGCTACACCTTC. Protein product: CASSLVQVPKGGYTF.

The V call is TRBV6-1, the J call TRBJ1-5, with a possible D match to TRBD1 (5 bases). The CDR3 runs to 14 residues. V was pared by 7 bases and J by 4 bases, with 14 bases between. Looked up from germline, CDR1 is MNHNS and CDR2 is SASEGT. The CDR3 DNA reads TGTGCCAGCACCCACATTGGGGGGAATCAGCCCCAGCATTTT. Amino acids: CASTHIGGNQPQHF.